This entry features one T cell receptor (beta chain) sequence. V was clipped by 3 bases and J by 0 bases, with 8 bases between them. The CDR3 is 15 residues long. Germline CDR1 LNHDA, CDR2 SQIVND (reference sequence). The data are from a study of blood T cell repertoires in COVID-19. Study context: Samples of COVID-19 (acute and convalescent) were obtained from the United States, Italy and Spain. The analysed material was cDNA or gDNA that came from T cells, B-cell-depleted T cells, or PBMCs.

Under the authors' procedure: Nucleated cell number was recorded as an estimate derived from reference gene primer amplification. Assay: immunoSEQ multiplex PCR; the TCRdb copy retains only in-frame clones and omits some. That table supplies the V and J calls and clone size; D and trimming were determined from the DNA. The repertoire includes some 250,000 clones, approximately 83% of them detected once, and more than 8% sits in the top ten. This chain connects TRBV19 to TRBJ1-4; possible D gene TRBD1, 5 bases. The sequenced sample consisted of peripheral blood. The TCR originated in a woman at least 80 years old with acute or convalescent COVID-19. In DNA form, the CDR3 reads TGTGCCAGTAGTATCTCAGGGACAACTAATGAAAAACTGTTTTTT. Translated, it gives CASSISGTTNEKLFF.